Listed below are T cell receptor beta chains from one sample, sequenced in a study of cytomegalovirus exposure and HLA in healthy donors. Repertoires were generated with immunoSEQ multiplex PCR, while TCRdb's copy carries only in-frame clones and drops some. Counted here are 130,000 to 150,000 clones, 60% to 80% occurring once; the ten biggest clones make up 4% to 6%. The sequenced material came from PBMCs. These receptors originate from a woman aged 50 to 65 in good health and CMV-seronegative. CDR3s include the opening cysteine and the closing phenylalanine or tryptophan. A D gene is named only where the DNA matches it firmly. Clone size is shown for a subset of rows, as once, few, many or a class of expanded clone.

D	J	V	size	DNA	CDR3
TRBD1	TRBJ1-2	TRBV7-9	few	TGTGCCAGCAGCTCATACCGGGACAGGGTAGGCGGCTACACCTTC	CASSSYRDRVGGYTF
TRBD1	TRBJ1-1	TRBV27	.	TGTGCCAGCAGTTTAGGGACAGCCACTGAAGCTTTCTTT	CASSLGTATEAFF
TRBD1	TRBJ1-4	TRBV30	.	TGTGCCTGGAGACCCGCAGGGGGCGAAAGTGAAAAACTGTTTTTT	CAWRPAGGESEKLFF
.	TRBJ1-5	TRBV10-1	.	TGCGCCAGCAAGAGGGATCAGCCCCAGCATTTT	CASKRDQPQHF
TRBD2	TRBJ2-2	TRBV27	.	TGTGCCAGCAGTTTAATGGCGGGACTAGGGTTCACCGGGGAGCTGTTTTTT	CASSLMAGLGFTGELFF
.	TRBJ1-6	TRBV7-2	.	TGTGCCAGCCGGAGAAGCGGGGGTAATTCACCCCTCCACTTT	CASRRSGGNSPLHF
TRBD1	TRBJ2-2	TRBV7-9	.	TGTGCCAGCAGCTTCGTCGGACAGGGGGTTCTTCGTTTAACCGGGGAGCTGTTTTTT	CASSFVGQGVLRLTGELFF
TRBD2	TRBJ2-3	TRBV5-1	.	TGCGCCAGCAGCCCACTAGCGGGGGGGCGGGATACGCAGTATTTT	CASSPLAGGRDTQYF
.	TRBJ1-3	TRBV10-3	.	TGTGCCATCAGTGGAGGACTGGGGAGTGGAAACACCATATATTTT	CAISGGLGSGNTIYF
TRBD1	TRBJ2-5	TRBV27	.	TGTGCCAGCAGTTTCGGGACAGGGGGGGGGACCCAGTACTTC	CASSFGTGGGTQYF
TRBD2	TRBJ2-5	TRBV7-8	.	TGTGCCAGCAGCTTAGCGGGGGGGGAGGAGACCCAGTACTTC	CASSLAGGEETQYF
.	TRBJ2-5	TRBV7-9	.	TGTGCCAGCAGCGCCTCACCAGGAGAGACCCAGTACTTC	CASSASPGETQYF
TRBD1	TRBJ2-2	TRBV2	.	TGTGCCAGCCCCACGGGTCTGGGCAGGGGGAGCACCGGGGAGCTGTTTTTT	CASPTGLGRGSTGELFF
.	TRBJ1-1	TRBV7-2	.	TGTGCCAGCAGCTCTGCAGGGAACACTGAAGCTTTCTTT	CASSSAGNTEAFF